This T cell receptor beta chain was profiled in a study of T cell responses to AZD1222 COVID-19 vaccine. The table came from immunoSEQ multiplex PCR; TCRdb's copy has only in-frame clones and leaves some out. The table lists tens of thousands of clones, around nine tenths of them singletons. Study-wide results and limits: Repertoire sampling happened only post peak T cell response. The study found Spike-specific TCR breadth and depth rose after two AZD1222 doses. The CD4 TCRs associated with vaccination extended across spike and predominated at 160-218 and 743-854.

CDR3 size: 16 residues. Germline-derived CDR1 and CDR2 are SGHKS and YYEKEE (reference sequence). V lost 0 bases and J lost 4, with 17 bases in between. On this clone: Its antigen is currently unknown.

This chain connects TRBV5-5 to TRBJ2-7; D may correspond to TRBD1 or TRBD2 (6 bases each). This clonotype originated in an adult in good health. Sequences were derived from peripheral blood, sampled on day 0 of MenACWY control vaccination. CDR3 region: CASSLASGGTYYEQYF. The CDR3 DNA sequence: TGTGCCAGCAGCTTGGCTTCGGGCGGGACATATTACGAGCAGTACTTC. Full variable domain (missing parts from reference TRBV5-5 and TRBJ2-7): DAGVTQSPTHLIKTRGQQVTLRCSPISGHKSVSWYQQVLGQGPQFIFQYYEKEERGRGNFPDRFSARQFPNYSSELNVNALLLGDSALYLCASSLASGGTYYEQYFGPGTRLTVT.